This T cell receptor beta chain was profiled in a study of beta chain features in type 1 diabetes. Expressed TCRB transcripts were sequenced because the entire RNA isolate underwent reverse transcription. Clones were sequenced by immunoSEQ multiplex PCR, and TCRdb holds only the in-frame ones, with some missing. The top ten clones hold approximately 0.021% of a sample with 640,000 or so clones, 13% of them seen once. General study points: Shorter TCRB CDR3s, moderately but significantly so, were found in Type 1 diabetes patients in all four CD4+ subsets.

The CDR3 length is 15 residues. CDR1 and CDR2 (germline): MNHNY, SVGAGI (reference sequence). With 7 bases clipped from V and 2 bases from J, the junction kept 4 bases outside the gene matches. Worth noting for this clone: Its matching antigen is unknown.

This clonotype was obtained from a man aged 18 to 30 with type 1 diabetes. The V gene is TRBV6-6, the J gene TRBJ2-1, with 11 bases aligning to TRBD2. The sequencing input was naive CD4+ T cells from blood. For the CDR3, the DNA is TGTGCCAGCATGTTAGCGGGGGGGACCTACAATGAGCAGTTCTTC. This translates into CASMLAGGTYNEQFF.